This T cell receptor (beta chain) is drawn from a study of cytomegalovirus exposure and HLA in healthy donors. All donors participated as healthy donors of bone marrow. The PCR had 60 Vbeta and 13 Jbeta primers. Generated by immunoSEQ multiplex PCR, the TCRdb table keeps only in-frame clones and is missing some. The repertoire consists of 60,000 to 90,000 clones, with 55% to 80% occurring once and the leading ten covering 7.5% to 8%. Trimming at V came to 8 bases and at J to 4 bases, leaving 4 bases not matched to a gene. The V gene's germline CDR1 is MNHEY and CDR2 SMNVEV (reference sequence). This CDR3 has 12 residues.

Material for sequencing was PBMCs. The chain combines TRBV27 with TRBJ1-1, with 7 bases matching TRBD1. The TCR sequence derives from a man in his forties in good health and CMV-seropositive. The CDR3 DNA reads as TGTGCCAGCGGTGACAGGGTCACTGAAGCTTTCTTT. This sequence encodes CASGDRVTEAFF.